Below, 29 T cell receptor beta chains from the same sample are listed, as sequenced in a study of identical twins. TCRdb processed the 5' RACE reads anew with MiXCR; each CDR3 protein has one entry. This sample has roughly 1.6 million distinct CDR3 sequences, with roughly 35% found just once. The sample was cord blood. Source of these receptors: a newborn girl in good health.

This clonotype came up a few times. The chain is built from TRBV27 and TRBJ2-7; 9 positions match TRBD1. This CDR3 has 16 amino acids. The ends lost 4 bases at V and 5 bases at J; junction bases unmatched: 12. CDR1 and CDR2 from the germline V gene are MNHEY and SMNVEV (reference sequence). The CDR3 DNA reads as TGTGCCAGCAGTTCCGAACAGGGGGCAAAGGTCCACGAGCAGTACTTC. Translated: CASSSEQGAKVHEQYF.

The chain recombines TRBV12-3 or TRBV12-4 with TRBJ2-6, with a possible D match to TRBD1 (6 bases). This CDR3 has 16 residues. Between the trimmed V and J ends, which lost 7 bases and 2 bases, there was a span of 15 bases. CDR3 protein: CASTHPQGTGANVLTF. In DNA form, the CDR3 reads TGTGCCAGCACCCATCCCCAGGGGACTGGGGCCAACGTCCTGACTTTC.

The chain joins TRBV2 to TRBJ2-1; D call uncertain. The V gene lost 1 base and the J gene lost 8 bases, with 9 bases spanning the gap. CDR3 length: 13 residues. Germline assignment: CDR1 SNHLY and CDR2 FYNNEI. CDR3 sequence (DNA): TGTGCCAGCAGTGAAGGGCTGGCCCATGAGCAGTTCTTC. This encodes CASSEGLAHEQFF.

This clonotype has only a few counts. The V and J genes are TRBV27 and TRBJ1-6; 7 positions match TRBD1. The junction had 12 bases not matched to a gene; V was cut back by 5 bases and J by 2 bases. The CDR3 has 18 amino acids. Germline V gene lookup returns CDR1 MNHEY and CDR2 SMNVEV (reference sequence). The CDR3 coding sequence is TGTGCCAGCAGTCCCGAGGGAGACAGGGCCACCTATAATTCACCCCTCCACTTT. It is translated as CASSPEGDRATYNSPLHF.

This clonotype appeared a few times. V usage is TRBV5-1 and J usage is TRBJ2-3; D assignment may be TRBD1 or TRBD2 (6 bases each). With 0 bases removed from V and 5 bases from J, the gap between germline ends came to 16 bases. This CDR3 spans 16 amino acids. Germline CDR1 SGHRS, CDR2 YFSETQ. The CDR3 coding sequence is TGCGCCAGCAGCTTGGCCATACGGGGGCGGGGAGATACGCAGTATTTT. Translation: CASSLAIRGRGDTQYF.

This clonotype was counted at least ten times. The V gene is TRBV20-1, the J gene TRBJ2-1, with D unclear. Deletions cut 0 bases from V and 2 bases from J, with 14 bases between. This CDR3 is 16 amino acids long. CDR1 and CDR2 from the germline V gene are DFQATT and SNEGSKA (reference sequence). In nucleotides, the CDR3 is TGCAGTGCTAGAGATCACCGAGTGACGCCCTACAATGAGCAGTTCTTC. Amino acids: CSARDHRVTPYNEQFF.

This clonotype appeared a few times. This chain uses TRBV5-1 with TRBJ1-5, with D perhaps TRBD1 (5 bases). The CDR3 sequence is 16 residues long. In germline, CDR1 is SGHRS, CDR2 YFSETQ. V lost 4 bases, J lost 4 bases, and 18 bases lay in between. The CDR3 bases are TGCGCCAGCAGCCCAGGGCCTAGGGAGCTGAATCAGCCCCAGCATTTT. Protein: CASSPGPRELNQPQHF.

The chain uses TRBV7-9 and TRBJ2-3; D is undetermined. Trimming took 3 bases from V and 4 from J, leaving 11 bases between them. This CDR3 comprises 14 residues. The germline gives CDR1 SEHNR, CDR2 FQNEAQ (reference sequence). DNA for the CDR3: TGTGCCAGCAGCTTTGTGATCTCCCCAGATACGCAGTATTTT. This translates into CASSFVISPDTQYF.

The chain has TRBV12-3 or TRBV12-4 and TRBJ2-5; 7 nucleotides line up with TRBD2. With V trimmed by 7 bases and J by 9 bases, 8 bases remained unmatched. The CDR3 contains 12 residues. The CDR3 loop is CASKAPGRAQYF. The CDR3 nucleotides read TGTGCCAGCAAGGCTCCTGGGAGGGCCCAGTACTTC.

The table lists this clonotype with many counts. The chain carries TRBV6-5 and TRBJ1-2; 7 positions match TRBD1. Trimming took 2 bases from V and 1 from J; bases not matched to a gene: 4. This CDR3 has 15 amino acids. CDR1 is MNHEY and CDR2 is SVGAGI in the germline V gene. CDR3 DNA: TGTGCCAGCAGTTACGGAACAGGGGTTAACTATGGCTACACCTTC. Its translation is CASSYGTGVNYGYTF.

CDR3 DNA: TGTGCCAGCAGTTTGGACAGGGAGCTAGCCAAAAACATTCAGTACTTC. Protein sequence: CASSLDRELAKNIQYF. The rearrangement joins TRBV28 to TRBJ2-4, with TRBD1 identical over 8 bases. Trimming removed 3 bases from V and 0 bases from J; junction bases left unmatched: 4. The CDR3 is 16 amino acids. Germline-derived CDR1 and CDR2 are MDHEN and SYDVKM.

To note about this clonotype: Given a much more abundant clone one base away, this may be a read error. CDR3 nucleotides: TGTGCCAGCAGCGCAGAGAGGTTTCTTGAGAATGAGCAGTTCTTC. It codes for CASSAERFLENEQFF. This rearrangement joins TRBV9 to TRBJ2-1; D not resolved. The CDR3 loop spans 15 amino acids. V was cut by 3 bases and J by 7 bases, with 17 bases left in between. Germline CDR1 SGDLS, CDR2 YYNGEE.

This clonotype has more than one count but fewer than ten. For the CDR3, the DNA is TGTGCCAGCAGCTTCCCTAGGCACCTAACTGCCGATACGCAGTATTTT. This gives the protein CASSFPRHLTADTQYF. The gene calls are TRBV11-2 and TRBJ2-3, with D uncertain. Trimming stripped 3 bases from V and 6 bases from J, with 19 bases between. CDR1 and CDR2 (germline): SGHAT, FQNNGV. This CDR3 contains 16 residues.

V is TRBV4-1 and J is TRBJ2-3, with 7 bases aligning to TRBD1. The V gene's germline CDR1 is MGHRA and CDR2 YSYEKL. This CDR3 comprises 15 residues. After removal of 0 bases from V and 5 bases from J, the junction contained 5 bases not matched to a gene. DNA of the CDR3: TGCGCCAGCAGCCAAGAAGCGACAGGGATAGATACGCAGTATTTT. Translation gives CASSQEATGIDTQYF.

Many counts were recorded for this clonotype. V and J are TRBV28 and TRBJ2-1; D not certain. CDR3 size: 11 residues. Germline V gene data show CDR1 as MDHEN and CDR2 as SYDVKM. Trimming removed 3 bases at V and 10 bases at J, with 7 bases between. The CDR3: CASSFLYEQFF. CDR3 nucleotide sequence: TGTGCCAGCAGTTTCCTGTACGAGCAGTTCTTC. Variable domain in full (rest from reference TRBV28 and TRBJ2-1): DVKVTQSSRYLVKRTGEKVFLECVQDMDHENMFWYRQDPGLGLRLIYFSYDVKMKEKGDIPEGYSVSREKKERFSLILESASTNQTSMYLCASSFLYEQFFGPGTRLTVL.

This clonotype has ten or more counts. The V gene is TRBV29-1, the J gene TRBJ2-1; 9 bases are a match to TRBD2. Germline CDR1 reads SQVTM; CDR2 reads ANQGSEA. This CDR3 is built from 13 residues. V lost 7 bases to trimming and J lost 4 bases; unmatched junction nucleotides: 5. Here the CDR3 DNA reads TGCAGCGCCGGGACTAGCCTATACAATGAGCAGTTCTTC. Its protein product is CSAGTSLYNEQFF.

This chain joins TRBV3-1 and TRBJ2-3, with 9 bases matching TRBD2. V shed 0 bases, J shed 2 bases, and the junction held 6 bases outside the gene matches. Germline V gene data show CDR1 as LGHDT and CDR2 as YNNKEL (reference sequence). The CDR3 is 17 amino acids. The chain's CDR3 is CASSQDRLAATTDTQYF. CDR3 bases: TGTGCCAGCAGCCAAGACCGACTAGCGGCAACCACAGATACGCAGTATTTT.

The V and J genes are TRBV20-1 and TRBJ2-5; possibly TRBD2 for D (5 bases). The CDR3 is made up of 15 amino acids. V lost 3 bases, J lost 0 bases, and 14 bases lay in between. Germline assignment: CDR1 DFQATT and CDR2 SNEGSKA (reference sequence). DNA of the CDR3: TGCAGTGCTAGTCCACTAGTCTTCGACCAAGAGACCCAGTACTTC. It is translated as CSASPLVFDQETQYF.

The chain has TRBV7-2 and TRBJ2-3, with TRBD2 identical over 12 bases. Germline assignment: CDR1 SGHTA and CDR2 FQGNSA. V shed 1 base and J 2 bases; nucleotides not matched to a gene: 4. CDR3 length equals 17 residues. CDR3 region: CASSLDRLAGATDTQYF. CDR3 coding DNA: TGTGCCAGCAGCTTAGACAGACTAGCGGGGGCCACAGATACGCAGTATTTT.

This sequence joins TRBV9 and TRBJ2-7, with D possibly being TRBD1 or TRBD2 (7 bases each). Germline CDR1 SGDLS, CDR2 YYNGEE. The V gene lost 0 bases and the J gene lost 4 bases, with 20 bases spanning the gap. The CDR3 spans 17 residues. The CDR3 sequence: CASSVGAGGDRGYEQYF. The CDR3, as DNA: TGTGCCAGCAGCGTAGGGGCAGGGGGGGACCGAGGGTACGAGCAGTACTTC.

This chain links TRBV11-2 with TRBJ2-5; TRBD1 matches at 7 bases. The CDR3 runs 21 residues. CDR1 and CDR2 from the germline V gene are SGHAT and FQNNGV. Losses at the gene ends were 3 bases for V and 2 bases for J; bases not matched to a gene: 24. The CDR3 DNA follows: TGTGCCAGCAGCTTTCCCGAAAGTCCCGGGGACAGTTCTTTCCCTCAAGAGACCCAGTACTTC. Protein sequence: CASSFPESPGDSSFPQETQYF. Drawing the rest from reference TRBV11-2 and TRBJ2-5, the complete variable domain is EAGVAQSPRYKIIEKRQSVAFWCNPISGHATLYWYQQILGQGPKLLIQFQNNGVVDDSQLPKDRFSAERLKGVDSTLKIQPAKLEDSAVYLCASSFPESPGDSSFPQETQYFGPGTRLLVL.

The chain is built from TRBV7-9 and TRBJ1-2, with no clear D. CDR1 and CDR2 (germline): SEHNR, FQNEAQ (reference sequence). V was pared by 3 bases and J by 2 bases, with 7 bases between. The CDR3 covers 13 residues. CDR3 coding DNA: TGTGCCAGCAGCTTCCAGCGGAACTATGGCTACACCTTC. Translation gives CASSFQRNYGYTF.

V usage is TRBV12-3 or TRBV12-4 and J usage is TRBJ2-3; TRBD1 or TRBD2 may be the D gene (6 bases each). V was pared by 0 bases and J by 11 bases, with 15 bases between. The CDR3 is made up of 14 amino acids. DNA for the CDR3: TGTGCCAGCAGTTTAGCGGGGGGCACAGATGTGCAGTATTTT. It encodes CASSLAGGTDVQYF.

This clonotype was counted only a few times. The chain carries TRBV2 and TRBJ2-7; 9 bases line up with TRBD1. The CDR3 has 15 amino acids. Germline loops: CDR1 SNHLY, CDR2 FYNNEI. After removal of 2 bases from V and 2 bases from J, the junction contained 4 bases not matched to a gene. The CDR3 region is CASSEKGQGTYEQYF. CDR3 bases: TGTGCCAGCAGTGAAAAGGGACAGGGAACCTACGAGCAGTACTTC.

DNA of the CDR3: TGTGCCAGCAGTGGGTTGCGACACACCTACAATGAGCAGTACTTC. Translated: CASSGLRHTYNEQYF. V and J are TRBV2 and TRBJ2-1; D ambiguous. The DNA end is a closer match to TRBJ2-7, so the J assignment may be wrong. Germline V CDR1 and CDR2: SNHLY, FYNNEI. The CDR3 runs to 15 residues.

The genes are TRBV2 and TRBJ2-1; possibly TRBD2 for D (6 bases). This CDR3 is 11 amino acids long. The germline V gene has CDR1 SNHLY and CDR2 FYNNEI. Trimming took off 6 bases at V and 8 bases at J, with 8 bases between the two ends. Here the CDR3 reads CASRRLDEQFF. The CDR3 DNA is TGTGCCAGCAGAAGACTAGATGAGCAGTTCTTC. The whole variable domain, remainder taken from reference TRBV2 and TRBJ2-1, is EPEVTQTPSHQVTQMGQEVILRCVPISNHLYFYWYRQILGQKVEFLVSFYNNEISEKSEIFDDQFSVERPDGSNFTLKIRSTKLEDSAMYFCASRRLDEQFFGPGTRLTVL.

The genes are TRBV6-1 and TRBJ1-2; D remains unclear. CDR1 is MNHNS, CDR2 SASEGT, per germline. The CDR3 sequence is 11 residues long. V lost 5 bases to trimming and J lost 6 bases, with 7 bases between them. CDR3 bases: TGTGCCAGCAGTTACCAGAATGGCTACACCTTC. Protein sequence: CASSYQNGYTF.

The chain joins TRBV5-1 to TRBJ2-4; 9 nucleotides agree with TRBD2. This CDR3 has 15 amino acids. The ends lost 2 bases at V and 7 bases at J; junction bases unmatched: 7. Germline values: CDR1 SGHRS, CDR2 YFSETQ. The CDR3 DNA sequence: TGCGCCAGCAGCTTCTCTAGCGGGGCTAGGAACATTCAGTACTTC. This sequence encodes CASSFSSGARNIQYF.

This clonotype was detected a few times. The gene calls are TRBV6-1 and TRBJ1-4, with a possible D match to TRBD1 (6 bases). The V end was cut by 1 base, the J end by 7 bases, with 13 bases between. Germline lookup yields CDR1 MNHNS and CDR2 SASEGT. The CDR3 totals 15 residues. CDR3 amino acids: CASSEVAGEGEKLFF. CDR3 nucleotides: TGTGCCAGCAGTGAAGTGGCAGGGGAGGGTGAAAAACTGTTTTTT.